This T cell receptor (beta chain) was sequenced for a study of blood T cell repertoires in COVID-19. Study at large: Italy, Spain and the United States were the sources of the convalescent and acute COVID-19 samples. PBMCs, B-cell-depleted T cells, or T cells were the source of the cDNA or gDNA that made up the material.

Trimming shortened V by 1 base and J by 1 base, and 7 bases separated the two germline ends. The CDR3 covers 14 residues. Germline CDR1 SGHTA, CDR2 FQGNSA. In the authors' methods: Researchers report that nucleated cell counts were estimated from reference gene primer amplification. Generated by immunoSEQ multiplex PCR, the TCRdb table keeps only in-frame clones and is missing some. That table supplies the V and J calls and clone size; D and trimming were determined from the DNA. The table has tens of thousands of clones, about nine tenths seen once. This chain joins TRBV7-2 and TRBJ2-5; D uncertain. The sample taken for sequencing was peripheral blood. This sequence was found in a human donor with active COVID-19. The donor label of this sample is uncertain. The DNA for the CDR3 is TGTGCCAGCAGCTTAGTTGGCTTCCAAGAGACCCAGTACTTC. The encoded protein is CASSLVGFQETQYF.